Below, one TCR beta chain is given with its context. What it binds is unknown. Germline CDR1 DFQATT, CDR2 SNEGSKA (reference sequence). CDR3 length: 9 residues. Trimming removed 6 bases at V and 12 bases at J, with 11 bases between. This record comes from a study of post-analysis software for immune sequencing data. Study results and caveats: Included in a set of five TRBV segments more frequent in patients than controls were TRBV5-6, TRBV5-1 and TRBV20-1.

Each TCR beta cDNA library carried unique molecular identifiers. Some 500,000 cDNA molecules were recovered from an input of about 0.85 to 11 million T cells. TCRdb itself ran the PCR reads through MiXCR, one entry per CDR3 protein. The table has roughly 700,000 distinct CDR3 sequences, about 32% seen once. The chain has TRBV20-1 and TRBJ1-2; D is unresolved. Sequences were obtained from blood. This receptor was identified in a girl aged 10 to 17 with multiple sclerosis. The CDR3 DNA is TGCAGTGCCTGGGGTCAACACACCTTC. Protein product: CSAWGQHTF.